The clone carrying this TCR beta chain was seen ten or more times. The data derive from a study of regulatory T cells in long-lasting Graves disease. Building of the TCR beta libraries involved iRepertoire HTBI primers and Arm-PCR of CDR3 regions. A single record per CDR3 protein comes from TCRdb applying MiXCR to the multiplex PCR reads. The profile shows about 350,000 distinct CDR3 sequences, 15% to 20% of them singletons. This CDR3 contains 16 residues. V lost 3 bases to trimming and J lost 2 bases; unmatched junction nucleotides: 5. The germline V gene encodes CDR1 ENHRY and CDR2 SYGVKD. The time point here: newly diagnosed GD, antithyroid drugs for less than 3 months. The TCR library was made from RNA extracted from PBMCs. The data also belong to a second study, concerning T cells in Graves' hyperthyroidism and ophthalmopathy. That source reports: The blood repertoire included most of the expanded thyroid clonotypes above 0.001.

This clonotype was obtained from a young woman with Graves disease. Sample: peripheral blood mononuclear cells (PBMCs), taken at new diagnosis, from a patient treated with antithyroid drugs. This chain connects TRBV10-3 to TRBJ2-2; 8 positions agree with TRBD1. The CDR3 bases are TGTGCCATCAGTGATACGACAGGGGCAAACACCGGGGAGCTGTTTTTT. This sequence encodes CAISDTTGANTGELFF.